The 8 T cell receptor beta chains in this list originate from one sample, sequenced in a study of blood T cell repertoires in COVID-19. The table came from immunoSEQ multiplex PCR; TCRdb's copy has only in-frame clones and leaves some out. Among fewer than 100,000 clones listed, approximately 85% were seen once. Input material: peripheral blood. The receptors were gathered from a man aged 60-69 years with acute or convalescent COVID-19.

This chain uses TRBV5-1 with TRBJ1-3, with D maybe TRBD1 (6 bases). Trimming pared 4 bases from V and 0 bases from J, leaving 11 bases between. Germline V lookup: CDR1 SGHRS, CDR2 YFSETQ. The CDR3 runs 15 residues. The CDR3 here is CASSTGQSSGNTIYF. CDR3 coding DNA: TGCGCCAGCAGCACTGGACAGAGCTCTGGAAACACCATATATTTT.

The CDR3 region is CASSSPRQGTGELFF. In DNA form, the CDR3 reads TGTGCCAGCAGCTCTCCAAGACAGGGCACCGGGGAGCTGTTTTTT. The chain links TRBV7-2 to TRBJ2-2; 7 bases line up with TRBD1. This CDR3 spans 15 amino acids. The germline gives CDR1 SGHTA, CDR2 FQGNSA. Trimming at V came to 4 bases and at J to 4 bases, leaving 6 bases not matched to a gene.

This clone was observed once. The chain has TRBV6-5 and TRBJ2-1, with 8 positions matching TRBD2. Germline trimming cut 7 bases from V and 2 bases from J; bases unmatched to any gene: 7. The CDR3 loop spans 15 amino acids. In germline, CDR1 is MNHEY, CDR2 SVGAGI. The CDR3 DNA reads TGTGCCAGCACTATAGCGGGGTTCGCCTACAATGAGCAGTTCTTC. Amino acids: CASTIAGFAYNEQFF.

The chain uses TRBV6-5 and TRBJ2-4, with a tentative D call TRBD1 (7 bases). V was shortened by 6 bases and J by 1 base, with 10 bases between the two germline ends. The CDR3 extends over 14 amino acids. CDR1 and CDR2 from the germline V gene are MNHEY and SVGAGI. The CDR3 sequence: CASSPGGAKNIQYF. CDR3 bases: TGTGCCAGCAGCCCAGGGGGGGCCAAAAACATTCAGTACTTC.

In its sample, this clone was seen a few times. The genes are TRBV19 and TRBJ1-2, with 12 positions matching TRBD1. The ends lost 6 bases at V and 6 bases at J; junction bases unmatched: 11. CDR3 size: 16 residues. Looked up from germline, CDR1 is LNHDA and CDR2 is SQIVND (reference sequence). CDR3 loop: CASRARDRGLVDGYTF. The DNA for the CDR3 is TGTGCCAGTAGGGCCCGGGACAGGGGGCTTGTGGATGGCTACACCTTC.

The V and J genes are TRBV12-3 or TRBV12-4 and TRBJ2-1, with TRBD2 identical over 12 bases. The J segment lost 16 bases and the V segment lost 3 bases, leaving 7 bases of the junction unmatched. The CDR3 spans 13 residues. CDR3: CASSLASGRAGFF. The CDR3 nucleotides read TGTGCCAGCAGTTTGGCTAGCGGGAGGGCCGGATTCTTC.

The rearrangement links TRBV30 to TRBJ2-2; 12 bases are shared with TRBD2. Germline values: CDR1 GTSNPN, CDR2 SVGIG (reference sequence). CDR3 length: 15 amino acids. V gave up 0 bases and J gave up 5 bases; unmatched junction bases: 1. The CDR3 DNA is TGTGCCTGGAGTGTTGGACTAGCGGGGACCGGGGAGCTGTTTTTT. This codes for CAWSVGLAGTGELFF.

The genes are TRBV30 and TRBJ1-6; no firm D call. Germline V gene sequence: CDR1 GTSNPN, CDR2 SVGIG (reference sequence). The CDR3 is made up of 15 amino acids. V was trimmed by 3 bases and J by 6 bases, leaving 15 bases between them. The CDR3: CAWRARKGGNSPLHF. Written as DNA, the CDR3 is TGTGCCTGGAGGGCGAGGAAAGGTGGTAATTCACCCCTCCACTTT.